A single T cell receptor beta chain is shown here with its context. Antigen unknown. Data came from immunoSEQ multiplex PCR; TCRdb stores just in-frame clones and leaves some out. The sample contains more than 95,000 clones, 89% of which appear only once. These data come from a study of cytomegalovirus exposure and HLA in healthy donors. CDR3 length: 18 amino acids. CDR1 is SNHLY and CDR2 is FYNNEI in the germline V gene. The V and J ends lost 4 bases and 0 bases respectively, with 18 bases between them. Findings and limits, study-wide: As was reported, the classifier diagnosed cytomegalovirus status with high specificity and sensitivity.

Material: PBMCs. The source is a woman aged 18 to 35 in good health and CMV-seronegative. This chain links TRBV2 with TRBJ1-4, with D uncertain. The CDR3 reads CASSVVRISLATNEKLFF. The CDR3, as DNA: TGTGCCAGCAGTGTCGTCAGGATTTCCTTAGCAACTAATGAAAAACTGTTTTTT. Supplemented by reference TRBV2 and TRBJ1-4, the full variable domain reads EPEVTQTPSHQVTQMGQEVILRCVPISNHLYFYWYRQILGQKVEFLVSFYNNEISEKSEIFDDQFSVERPDGSNFTLKIRSTKLEDSAMYFCASSVVRISLATNEKLFFGSGTQLSVL.